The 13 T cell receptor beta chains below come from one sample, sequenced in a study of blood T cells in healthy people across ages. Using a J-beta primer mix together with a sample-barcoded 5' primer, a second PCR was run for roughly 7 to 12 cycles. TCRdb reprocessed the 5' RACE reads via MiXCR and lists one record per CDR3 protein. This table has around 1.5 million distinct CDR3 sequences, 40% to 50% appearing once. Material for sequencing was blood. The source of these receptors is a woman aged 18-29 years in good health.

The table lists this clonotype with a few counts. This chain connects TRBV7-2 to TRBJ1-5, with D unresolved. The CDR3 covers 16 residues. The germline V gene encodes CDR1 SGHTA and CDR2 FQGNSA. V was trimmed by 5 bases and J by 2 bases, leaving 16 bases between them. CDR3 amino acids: CASSPHGARGNQPQHF. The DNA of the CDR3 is TGTGCCAGCAGCCCCCACGGTGCGAGAGGCAATCAGCCCCAGCATTTT.

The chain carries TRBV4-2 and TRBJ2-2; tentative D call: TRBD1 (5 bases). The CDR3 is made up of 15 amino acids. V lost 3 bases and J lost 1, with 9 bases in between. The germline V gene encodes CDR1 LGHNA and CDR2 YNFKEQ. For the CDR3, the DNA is TGTGCCAGCAGCCATCCAGGACAGAACACCGGGGAGCTGTTTTTT. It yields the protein CASSHPGQNTGELFF.

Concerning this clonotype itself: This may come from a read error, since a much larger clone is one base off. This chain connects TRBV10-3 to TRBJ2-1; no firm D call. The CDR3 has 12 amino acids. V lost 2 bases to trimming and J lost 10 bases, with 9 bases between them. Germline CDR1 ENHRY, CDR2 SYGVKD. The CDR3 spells CAISENSYEQFF. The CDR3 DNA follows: TGTGCCATCAGTGAGAATTCCTACGAGCAGTTCTTC.

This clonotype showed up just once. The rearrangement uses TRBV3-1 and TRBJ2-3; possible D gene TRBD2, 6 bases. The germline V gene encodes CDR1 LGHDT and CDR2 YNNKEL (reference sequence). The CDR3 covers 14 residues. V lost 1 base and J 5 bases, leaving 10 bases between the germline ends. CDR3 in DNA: TGTGCCAGCAGCCAAGGGGGACTTCGAGATACGCAGTATTTT. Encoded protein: CASSQGGLRDTQYF.

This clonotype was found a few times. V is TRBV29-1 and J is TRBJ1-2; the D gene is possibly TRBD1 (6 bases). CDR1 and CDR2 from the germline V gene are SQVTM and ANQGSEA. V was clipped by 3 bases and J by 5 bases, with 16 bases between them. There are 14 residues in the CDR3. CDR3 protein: CSVDEDSLGYGYTF. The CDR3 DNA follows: TGCAGCGTTGACGAGGACAGCCTTGGGTATGGCTACACCTTC.

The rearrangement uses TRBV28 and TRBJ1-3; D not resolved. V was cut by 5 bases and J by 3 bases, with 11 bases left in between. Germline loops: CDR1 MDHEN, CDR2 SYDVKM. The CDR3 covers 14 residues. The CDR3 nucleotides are TGTGCCAGCAGTGCCAGGAGGGTTGGAAACACCATATATTTT. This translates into CASSARRVGNTIYF.

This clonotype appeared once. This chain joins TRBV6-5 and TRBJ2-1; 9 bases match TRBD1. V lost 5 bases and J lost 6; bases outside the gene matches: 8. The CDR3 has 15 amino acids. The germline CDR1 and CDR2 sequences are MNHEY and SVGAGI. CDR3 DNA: TGTGCCAGCAGTAGGGACAGGGAAGGGACCAATGAGCAGTTCTTC. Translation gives CASSRDREGTNEQFF.

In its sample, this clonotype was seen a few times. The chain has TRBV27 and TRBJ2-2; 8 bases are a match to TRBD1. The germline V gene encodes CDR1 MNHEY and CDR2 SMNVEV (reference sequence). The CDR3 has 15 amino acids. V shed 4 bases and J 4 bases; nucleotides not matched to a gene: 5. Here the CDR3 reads CASSYSTGGTGELFF. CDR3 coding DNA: TGTGCCAGCAGTTATTCCACAGGGGGCACCGGGGAGCTGTTTTTT.

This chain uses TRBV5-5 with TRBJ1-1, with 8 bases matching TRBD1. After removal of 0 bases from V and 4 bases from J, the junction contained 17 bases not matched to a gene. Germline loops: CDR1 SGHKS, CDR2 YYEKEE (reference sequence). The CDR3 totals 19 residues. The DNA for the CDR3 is TGTGCCAGCAGCTTGGACCCCCCACAGACAGGGGAAGTTTTCACTGAAGCTTTCTTT. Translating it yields CASSLDPPQTGEVFTEAFF.

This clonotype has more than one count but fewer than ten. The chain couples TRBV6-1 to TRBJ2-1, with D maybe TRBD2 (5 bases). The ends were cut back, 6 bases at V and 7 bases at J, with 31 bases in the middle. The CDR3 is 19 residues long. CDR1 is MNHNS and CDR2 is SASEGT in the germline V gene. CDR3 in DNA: TGTGCCAGCAGGACCCGGGAAGATCGGGCCCCTGTAGCAAGGAATGAGCAGTTCTTC. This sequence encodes CASRTREDRAPVARNEQFF.

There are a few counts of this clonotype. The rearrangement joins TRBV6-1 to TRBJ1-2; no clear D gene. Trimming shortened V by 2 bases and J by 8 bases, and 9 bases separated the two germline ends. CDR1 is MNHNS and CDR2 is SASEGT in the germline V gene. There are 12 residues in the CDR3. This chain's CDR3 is CASSETGRGYTF. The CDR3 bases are TGTGCCAGCAGTGAAACGGGTAGAGGCTACACCTTC.

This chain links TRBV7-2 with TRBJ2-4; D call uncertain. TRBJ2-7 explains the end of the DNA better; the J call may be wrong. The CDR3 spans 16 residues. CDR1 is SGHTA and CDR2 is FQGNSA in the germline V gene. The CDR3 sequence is CASSPTRPISIYEQYF. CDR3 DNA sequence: TGTGCCAGCAGCCCTACGAGACCCATCTCAATCTACGAGCAGTACTTC.

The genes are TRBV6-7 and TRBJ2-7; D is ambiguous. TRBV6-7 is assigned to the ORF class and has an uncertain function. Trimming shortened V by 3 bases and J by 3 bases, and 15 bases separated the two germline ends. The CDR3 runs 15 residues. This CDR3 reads CASSYGVGADYEQYF. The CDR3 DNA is TGTGCCAGCAGTTATGGAGTCGGAGCAGACTACGAGCAGTACTTC.